This TCR beta chain is drawn from a study of response to subunit inactivated influenza vaccine. Study results and caveats: There was a suggestion from the authors that each seasonal influenza vaccination recruits few new T cells.

TCRdb used MiXCR to reprocess the RT-PCR reads, holding one entry per CDR3 protein. The sample includes some 600,000 distinct CDR3 sequences, approximately 14% of them seen just once. This clonotype was seen more than once but under ten times. Antigen: not known. Germline lookup yields CDR1 PRHDT and CDR2 FYEKMQ (reference sequence). The ends lost 1 base at V and 2 bases at J; junction bases unmatched: 8. The CDR3 loop spans 18 amino acids. The source material was PBMCs from blood, sampled less than 15 days before vaccination. This sequence joins TRBV13 and TRBJ2-5, with 12 positions matching TRBD2. The receptor was derived from a man aged 50 to 59 who received an inactivated influenza vaccine. CDR3 bases: TGTGCCAGCAGCTTAGTCGTCAGGACTAGCGGGACTCAAGAGACCCAGTACTTC. This codes for CASSLVVRTSGTQETQYF.